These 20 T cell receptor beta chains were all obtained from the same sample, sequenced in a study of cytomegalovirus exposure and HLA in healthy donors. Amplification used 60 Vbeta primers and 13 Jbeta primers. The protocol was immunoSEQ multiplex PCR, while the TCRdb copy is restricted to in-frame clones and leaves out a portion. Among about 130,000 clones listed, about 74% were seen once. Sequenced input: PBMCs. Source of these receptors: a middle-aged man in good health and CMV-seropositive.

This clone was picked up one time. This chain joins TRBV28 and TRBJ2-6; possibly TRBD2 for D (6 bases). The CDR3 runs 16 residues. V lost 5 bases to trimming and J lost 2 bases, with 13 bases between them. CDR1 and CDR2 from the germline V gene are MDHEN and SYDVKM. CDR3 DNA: TGTGCCAGCAGTCTCCCGGGGGATCCTGGGGCCAACGTCCTGACTTTC. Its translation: CASSLPGDPGANVLTF.

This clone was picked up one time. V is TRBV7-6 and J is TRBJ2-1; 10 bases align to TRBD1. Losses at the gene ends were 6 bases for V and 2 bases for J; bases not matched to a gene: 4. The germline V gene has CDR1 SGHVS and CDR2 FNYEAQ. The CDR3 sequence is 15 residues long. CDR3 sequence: CASRLDRGPYNEQFF. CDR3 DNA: TGTGCCAGCAGGCTTGACAGGGGGCCCTACAATGAGCAGTTCTTC. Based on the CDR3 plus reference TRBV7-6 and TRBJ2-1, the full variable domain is GAGVSQSPRYKVTKRGQDVALRCDPISGHVSLYWYRQALGQGPEFLTYFNYEAQQDKSGLPNDRFSAERPEGSISTLTIQRTEQRDSAMYRCASRLDRGPYNEQFFGPGTRLTVL.

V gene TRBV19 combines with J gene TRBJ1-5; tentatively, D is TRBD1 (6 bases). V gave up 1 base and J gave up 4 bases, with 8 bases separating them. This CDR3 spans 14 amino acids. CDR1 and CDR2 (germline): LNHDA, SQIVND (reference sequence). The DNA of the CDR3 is TGTGCCAGTAGTATAGGACAGGCTAATCAGCCCCAGCATTTT. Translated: CASSIGQANQPQHF.

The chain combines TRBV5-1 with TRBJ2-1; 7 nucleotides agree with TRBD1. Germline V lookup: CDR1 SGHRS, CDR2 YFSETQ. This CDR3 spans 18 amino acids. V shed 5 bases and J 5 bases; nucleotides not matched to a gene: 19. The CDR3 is CASSLFWTGSQLDNEQFF. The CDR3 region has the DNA TGCGCCAGCAGTTTGTTTTGGACAGGTTCCCAGCTAGACAATGAGCAGTTCTTC.

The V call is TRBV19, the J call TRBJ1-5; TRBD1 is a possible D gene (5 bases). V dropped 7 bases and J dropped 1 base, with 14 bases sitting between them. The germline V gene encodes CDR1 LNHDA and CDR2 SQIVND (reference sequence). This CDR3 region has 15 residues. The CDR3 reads CASIAGSLSNQPQHF. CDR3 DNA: TGTGCCAGTATTGCAGGGTCCTTAAGCAATCAGCCCCAGCATTTT.

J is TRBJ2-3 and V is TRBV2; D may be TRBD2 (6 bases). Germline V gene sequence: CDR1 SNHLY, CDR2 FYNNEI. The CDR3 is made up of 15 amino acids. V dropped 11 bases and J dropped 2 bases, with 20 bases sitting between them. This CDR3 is CAAWGRDSLTDTQYF. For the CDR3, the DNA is TGTGCCGCTTGGGGTCGGGACTCCCTCACAGATACGCAGTATTTT. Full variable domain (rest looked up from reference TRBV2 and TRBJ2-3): EPEVTQTPSHQVTQMGQEVILRCVPISNHLYFYWYRQILGQKVEFLVSFYNNEISEKSEIFDDQFSVERPDGSNFTLKIRSTKLEDSAMYFCAAWGRDSLTDTQYFGPGTRLTVL.

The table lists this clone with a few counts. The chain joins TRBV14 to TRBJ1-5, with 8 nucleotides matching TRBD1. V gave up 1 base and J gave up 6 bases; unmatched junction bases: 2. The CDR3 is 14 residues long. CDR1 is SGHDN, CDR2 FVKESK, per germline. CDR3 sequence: CASSQGTGGQPQHF. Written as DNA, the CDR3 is TGTGCCAGCAGCCAAGGAACAGGGGGTCAGCCCCAGCATTTT.

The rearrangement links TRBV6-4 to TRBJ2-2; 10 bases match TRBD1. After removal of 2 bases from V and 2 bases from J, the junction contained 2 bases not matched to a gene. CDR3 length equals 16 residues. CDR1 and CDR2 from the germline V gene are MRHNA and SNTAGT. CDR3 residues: CASSDRQGANTGELFF. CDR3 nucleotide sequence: TGTGCCAGCAGTGACCGACAGGGGGCTAACACCGGGGAGCTGTTTTTT.

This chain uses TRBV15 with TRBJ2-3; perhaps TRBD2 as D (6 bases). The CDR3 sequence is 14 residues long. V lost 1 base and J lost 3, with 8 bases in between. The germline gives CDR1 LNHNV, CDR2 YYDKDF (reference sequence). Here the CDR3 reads CATSRGLETDTQYF. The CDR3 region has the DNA TGTGCCACCAGCAGAGGACTAGAAACAGATACGCAGTATTTT.

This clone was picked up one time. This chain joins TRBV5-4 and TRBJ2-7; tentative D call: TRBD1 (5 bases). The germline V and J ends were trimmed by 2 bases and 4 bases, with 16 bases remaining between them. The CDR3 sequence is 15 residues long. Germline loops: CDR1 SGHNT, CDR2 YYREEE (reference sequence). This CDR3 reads CASSFPSQGLYEQYF. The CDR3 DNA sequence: TGTGCCAGCAGCTTTCCCTCGCAGGGTCTGTACGAGCAGTACTTC. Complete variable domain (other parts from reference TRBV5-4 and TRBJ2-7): ETGVTQSPTHLIKTRGQQVTLRCSSQSGHNTVSWYQQALGQGPQFIFQYYREEENGRGNFPPRFSGLQFPNYSSELNVNALELDDSALYLCASSFPSQGLYEQYFGPGTRLTVT.

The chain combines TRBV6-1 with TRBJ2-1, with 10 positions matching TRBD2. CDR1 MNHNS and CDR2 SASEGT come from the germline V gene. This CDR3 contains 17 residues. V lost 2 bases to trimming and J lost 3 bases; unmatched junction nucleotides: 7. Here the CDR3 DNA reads TGTGCCAGCAGTGAACATGGACTAGCGGTCCTCTACAATGAGCAGTTCTTC. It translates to CASSEHGLAVLYNEQFF.

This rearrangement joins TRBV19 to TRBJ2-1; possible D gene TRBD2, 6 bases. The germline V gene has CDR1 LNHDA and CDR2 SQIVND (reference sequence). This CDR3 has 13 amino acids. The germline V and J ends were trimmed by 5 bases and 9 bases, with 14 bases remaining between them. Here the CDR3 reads CASSFGTLPEQFF. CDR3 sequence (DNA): TGTGCCAGTAGTTTCGGGACTCTTCCTGAGCAGTTCTTC.

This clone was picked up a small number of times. In nucleotides, the CDR3 is TGTGCCTGGAGATTTGTTGACAGCCGGAATCAGCCCCAGCATTTT. Protein: CAWRFVDSRNQPQHF. The chain is built from TRBV30 and TRBJ1-5; TRBD1 might be the D (5 bases). The CDR3 is 15 residues long. Germline V gene lookup returns CDR1 GTSNPN and CDR2 SVGIG (reference sequence). V shed 3 bases and J shed 4 bases, with 16 bases lying between them.

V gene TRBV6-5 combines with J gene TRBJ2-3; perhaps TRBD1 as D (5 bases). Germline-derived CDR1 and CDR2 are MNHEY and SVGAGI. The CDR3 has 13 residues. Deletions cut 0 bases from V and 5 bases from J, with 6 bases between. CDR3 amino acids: CASSYSQGDTQYF. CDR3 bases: TGTGCCAGCAGTTACTCCCAGGGAGATACGCAGTATTTT.

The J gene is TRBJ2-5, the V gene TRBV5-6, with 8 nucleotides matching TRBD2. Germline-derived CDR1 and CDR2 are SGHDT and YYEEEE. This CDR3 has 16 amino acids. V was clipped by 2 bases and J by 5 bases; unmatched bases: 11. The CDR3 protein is CASSFIVGGAEETQYF. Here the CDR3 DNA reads TGTGCCAGCAGCTTCATTGTCGGGGGGGCCGAGGAGACCCAGTACTTC.

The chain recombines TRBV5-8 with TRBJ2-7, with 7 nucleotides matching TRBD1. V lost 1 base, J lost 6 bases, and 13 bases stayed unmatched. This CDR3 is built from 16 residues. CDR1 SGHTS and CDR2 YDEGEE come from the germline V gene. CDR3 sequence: CASSLRSGGGRREQYF. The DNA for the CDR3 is TGTGCCAGCAGCTTGCGTTCAGGGGGTGGGCGGCGCGAGCAGTACTTC.

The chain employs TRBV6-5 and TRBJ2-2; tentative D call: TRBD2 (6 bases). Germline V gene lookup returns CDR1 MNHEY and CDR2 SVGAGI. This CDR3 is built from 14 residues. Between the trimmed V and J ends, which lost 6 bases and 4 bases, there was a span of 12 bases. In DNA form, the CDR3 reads TGTGCCAGCAGCCCGAAGGGAGGCACCGGGGAGCTGTTTTTT. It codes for CASSPKGGTGELFF.

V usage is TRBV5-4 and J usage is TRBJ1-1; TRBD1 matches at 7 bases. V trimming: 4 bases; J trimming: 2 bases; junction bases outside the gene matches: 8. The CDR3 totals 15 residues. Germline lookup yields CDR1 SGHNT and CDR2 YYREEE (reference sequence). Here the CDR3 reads CASSPRTGENTEAFF. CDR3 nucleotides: TGTGCCAGCAGCCCCAGAACAGGGGAAAACACTGAAGCTTTCTTT. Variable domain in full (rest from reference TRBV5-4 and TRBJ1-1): ETGVTQSPTHLIKTRGQQVTLRCSSQSGHNTVSWYQQALGQGPQFIFQYYREEENGRGNFPPRFSGLQFPNYSSELNVNALELDDSALYLCASSPRTGENTEAFFGQGTRLTVV.

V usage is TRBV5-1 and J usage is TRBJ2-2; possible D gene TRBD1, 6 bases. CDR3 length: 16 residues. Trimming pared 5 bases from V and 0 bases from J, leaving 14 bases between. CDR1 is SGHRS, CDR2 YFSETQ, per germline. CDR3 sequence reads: CASRTPGQSNTGELFF. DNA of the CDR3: TGCGCCAGCAGGACCCCCGGACAGTCGAACACCGGGGAGCTGTTTTTT.

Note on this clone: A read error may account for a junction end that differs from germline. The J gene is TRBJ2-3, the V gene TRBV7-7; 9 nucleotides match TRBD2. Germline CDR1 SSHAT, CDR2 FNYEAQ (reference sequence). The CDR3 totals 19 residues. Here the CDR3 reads CASSKQGRRASGTTDTQYF. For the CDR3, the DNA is TGTGCTAGCAGCAAACAGGGGAGAAGGGCTAGCGGGACCACAGATACGCAGTATTTT.